Following are 23 T cell receptor beta chains from one sample sequenced in a study of T cells after yellow fever vaccination. TCRdb ran MiXCR on the 5' RACE reads and lists one entry per CDR3 protein. The data hold about 360,000 distinct CDR3 sequences, with roughly 6.1% observed a single time. The specimen was PBMCs, collected 5 days after the yellow fever booster vaccination. The receptors derive from a man aged 25-45 years who received the YFV17D yellow fever vaccine.

This rearrangement joins TRBV11-2 to TRBJ1-2; a weak D match, TRBD1 (5 bases). This CDR3 has 15 amino acids. Germline V gives CDR1 SGHAT, CDR2 FQNNGV. With 0 bases removed from V and 0 bases from J, the gap between germline ends came to 8 bases. The CDR3, as DNA: TGTGCCAGCAGCTTAGATACGGGACCTAACTATGGCTACACCTTC. Amino acids: CASSLDTGPNYGYTF.

This clonotype was picked up a small number of times. The CDR3 DNA sequence: TGTGCCAGCAGTTACTCTGTTATGAGCGGGACATCTTCAGAGCTGTTTTTT. It yields the protein CASSYSVMSGTSSELFF. The chain couples TRBV6-2 or TRBV6-3 to TRBJ2-2, with a tentative D call TRBD2 (7 bases). V shed 0 bases and J shed 11 bases, with 22 bases lying between them. CDR3 size: 17 residues. Per germline, CDR1 MNHEY and CDR2 SVGEGT.

This chain links TRBV10-3 with TRBJ2-5; D perhaps matches TRBD1 (5 bases). Germline V CDR1 and CDR2: ENHRY, SYGVKD. V dropped 0 bases and J dropped 2 bases, with 19 bases sitting between them. The CDR3 sequence is 18 residues long. As DNA, the CDR3 is TGTGCCATCAGTGAGTCGGCAGGGTACGGACCCCAACAAGAGACCCAGTACTTC. It codes for CAISESAGYGPQQETQYF.

This clonotype appeared many times. The rearrangement uses TRBV6-5 and TRBJ1-2; D is possibly TRBD1 (5 bases). CDR1 is MNHEY, CDR2 SVGAGI, per germline. The CDR3 consists of 13 residues. Trimming removed 7 bases from V and 9 bases from J, with 18 bases in between. CDR3 nucleotides: TGTGCCAGCACCCCAGGGTCCCCCCCCAGCTACACCTTC. As protein: CASTPGSPPSYTF.

Ten or more counts support this clonotype. The chain joins TRBV6-2 or TRBV6-3 to TRBJ2-3; D possibly matches TRBD1 or TRBD2 (6 bases each). V was shortened by 4 bases and J by 2 bases, with 28 bases between the two germline ends. CDR1 is MNHEY, CDR2 SVGEGT, per germline. This CDR3 has 20 residues. The CDR3 nucleotides read TGTGCCAGCAGTTCCACTCCGGGAATCCGGGGGCCAAATTTCACAGATACGCAGTATTTT. Translated, it gives CASSSTPGIRGPNFTDTQYF.

This clonotype was found a few times. The chain links TRBV7-2 to TRBJ2-5; D perhaps matches TRBD1 (5 bases). V lost 5 bases and J lost 1, with 11 bases in between. The germline gives CDR1 SGHTA, CDR2 FQGNSA. The CDR3 spans 14 residues. This chain's CDR3 is CASSLIRGQETQYF. The CDR3 DNA follows: TGTGCCAGCAGCCTCATAAGGGGCCAAGAGACCCAGTACTTC. The entire variable domain, with the rest obtained from reference TRBV7-2 and TRBJ2-5, is as follows: GAGVSQSPSNKVTEKGKDVELRCDPISGHTALYWYRQSLGQGLEFLIYFQGNSAPDKSGLPSDRFSAERTGGSVSTLTIQRTQQEDSAVYLCASSLIRGQETQYFGPGTRLLVL.

Only a few counts were recorded for this clonotype. The chain links TRBV6-2 or TRBV6-3 to TRBJ2-6; 8 nucleotides agree with TRBD1. In germline, CDR1 is MNHEY, CDR2 SVGEGT. V gave up 6 bases and J gave up 5 bases; unmatched junction bases: 12. The CDR3 has 17 amino acids. The CDR3 protein is CASRKDRGAGWANVLTF. CDR3 DNA sequence: TGTGCCAGCAGGAAAGACAGGGGCGCTGGATGGGCCAACGTCCTGACTTTC.

This clonotype was counted only a few times. V usage is TRBV6-2 or TRBV6-3 and J usage is TRBJ2-1; 13 bases are shared with TRBD2. The CDR3 sequence is 17 residues long. The V gene end was trimmed by 6 bases and the J gene end by 8 bases; junction bases not matched to a gene: 13. Germline V lookup: CDR1 MNHEY, CDR2 SVGEGT. The CDR3 loop reads CASRSHRAGTSGDEQFF. The CDR3 nucleotides are TGTGCCAGCAGGTCACACAGGGCCGGGACTAGCGGGGATGAGCAGTTCTTC.

This clonotype turned up a few times. CDR3 DNA: TGCAGCGCCGAACAGGGGGAGAACGAGCAGTACTTC. Amino acids: CSAEQGENEQYF. This sequence joins TRBV29-1 and TRBJ2-7; 8 nucleotides match TRBD1. Germline assignment: CDR1 SQVTM and CDR2 ANQGSEA. This CDR3 is 12 amino acids long. Losses at the gene ends were 7 bases for V and 5 bases for J; bases not matched to a gene: 7.

This clonotype was observed a few times. The chain is built from TRBV3-1 and TRBJ2-1; unclear D gene. The CDR3 spans 14 residues. The germline CDR1 and CDR2 sequences are LGHDT and YNNKEL (reference sequence). The V gene lost 2 bases and the J gene lost 0 bases, with 5 bases spanning the gap. The CDR3 loop is CASSQPSSYNEQFF. The CDR3 coding sequence is TGTGCCAGCAGCCAACCGAGCTCCTACAATGAGCAGTTCTTC.

This clonotype was detected many times. V gene TRBV20-1 combines with J gene TRBJ2-1; D perhaps matches TRBD2 (6 bases). The CDR3 length is 15 residues. Germline V gene data show CDR1 as DFQATT and CDR2 as SNEGSKA (reference sequence). V shed 0 bases and J shed 10 bases, with 19 bases lying between them. The CDR3 DNA sequence: TGCAGTGCTAGAGATCGTGCGGGAATCCACGACGAGCAGTTCTTC. Protein product: CSARDRAGIHDEQFF.

Only a few counts were recorded for this clonotype. J is TRBJ2-1 and V is TRBV12-3 or TRBV12-4; no firm D call. Trimming took off 4 bases at V and 4 bases at J, with 11 bases between the two ends. The CDR3 consists of 14 residues. The CDR3 DNA follows: TGTGCCAGCAGTTCCCCAACGGGTTACAATGAGCAGTTCTTC. It codes for CASSSPTGYNEQFF.

This clonotype has a count of ten or more. J is TRBJ2-5 and V is TRBV5-1; no definite D call. Between the trimmed V and J ends, which lost 4 bases and 0 bases, there was a span of 1 base. The CDR3 runs to 11 residues. From germline, CDR1 is SGHRS and CDR2 YFSETQ. The CDR3 nucleotides are TGCGCCAGCAGCCACCAAGAGACCCAGTACTTC. This translates into CASSHQETQYF.

This clonotype has a count of ten or more. This chain uses TRBV29-1 with TRBJ2-3, with 10 bases identical to TRBD2. This CDR3 has 15 amino acids. V was pared by 6 bases and J by 0 bases, with 6 bases of the junction left unmatched. Germline-derived CDR1 and CDR2 are SQVTM and ANQGSEA. CDR3 amino acids: CSVRLAGGSTDTQYF. DNA for the CDR3: TGCAGCGTCCGCTTAGCGGGGGGAAGCACAGATACGCAGTATTTT.

This chain uses TRBV24-1 with TRBJ2-5; no definite D call. This CDR3 has 16 residues. Germline CDR1 KGHDR, CDR2 SFDVKD. V lost 8 bases to trimming and J lost 7 bases, with 25 bases between them. CDR3 in amino acids: CATKLIRVFNTRTQYF. CDR3 DNA sequence: TGTGCCACCAAGCTGATTCGGGTCTTCAATACTCGGACCCAGTACTTC.

Only a few counts were recorded for this clonotype. V usage is TRBV20-1 and J usage is TRBJ2-1; D may be TRBD1 or TRBD2 (5 bases each). This CDR3 region has 15 residues. Germline assignment: CDR1 DFQATT and CDR2 SNEGSKA (reference sequence). V was trimmed by 6 bases and J by 3 bases, leaving 18 bases between them. The chain's CDR3 is CSAPVMGRRYNEQFF. The DNA for the CDR3 is TGCAGTGCCCCTGTAATGGGACGCCGCTACAATGAGCAGTTCTTC.

This clonotype has just a few counts. The CDR3 loop reads CASNSPGAGGSEQYF. The CDR3 DNA is TGTGCCAGCAACTCTCCGGGGGCAGGGGGCTCCGAGCAGTACTTC. The gene calls are TRBV3-1 and TRBJ2-7; TRBD1 agrees at 8 bases. The V gene end was trimmed by 7 bases and the J gene end by 6 bases; junction bases not matched to a gene: 14. Germline CDR1 LGHDT, CDR2 YNNKEL (reference sequence). CDR3 size: 15 residues.

This sequence joins TRBV7-8 and TRBJ2-3; 9 bases map to TRBD1. V shed 8 bases and J 14 bases; nucleotides not matched to a gene: 11. This CDR3 is built from 12 residues. CDR1 is SGHVS, CDR2 FQNEAQ, per germline. The CDR3 bases are TGTGCCAGCTCCGAAGTGGGACAGGGACTGTATTTT. Its protein is CASSEVGQGLYF.

This sequence joins TRBV19 and TRBJ2-2; D tentatively reads TRBD1 or TRBD2 (5 bases each). CDR1 is LNHDA and CDR2 is SQIVND in the germline V gene (reference sequence). V was cut by 6 bases and J by 5 bases, with 13 bases left in between. CDR3 length: 14 amino acids. The CDR3 DNA sequence: TGTGCCAGTAGCCCGGGACCATCAACCGGGGAGCTGTTTTTT. Encoded protein: CASSPGPSTGELFF.

This clonotype was seen repeatedly, ten times or more. The chain combines TRBV7-2 with TRBJ2-7; 9 bases are shared with TRBD2. V dropped 1 base and J dropped 3; count of bases not matched to a gene: 7. Germline-derived CDR1 and CDR2 are SGHTA and FQGNSA. The length of the CDR3 is 16 residues. The CDR3 loop is CASSLGLAGLHYEQYF. In DNA, the CDR3 is TGTGCCAGCAGCTTAGGTCTAGCGGGGCTCCACTACGAGCAGTACTTC.

This clonotype has a count of ten or more. The chain links TRBV10-3 to TRBJ2-1; the match to TRBD1 covers 12 bases. The CDR3 sequence is 16 residues long. V lost 7 bases and J lost 2; bases outside the gene matches: 6. CDR1 and CDR2 (germline): ENHRY, SYGVKD. The CDR3 DNA reads as TGTGCCATCAACCCCGGGACAGGGGGCCCCTACAATGAGCAGTTCTTC. Its protein product is CAINPGTGGPYNEQFF.

This clonotype was seen at least ten times. The chain links TRBV29-1 to TRBJ1-1; D is ambiguous. Trimming shortened V by 3 bases and J by 0 bases, and 8 bases separated the two germline ends. The CDR3 covers 13 residues. The germline CDR1 and CDR2 sequences are SQVTM and ANQGSEA. CDR3 sequence: CSVESGVNTEAFF. The CDR3 nucleotides are TGCAGCGTTGAGTCGGGAGTGAACACTGAAGCTTTCTTT.

This clonotype has a handful of counts. The chain joins TRBV20-1 to TRBJ2-1; D is perhaps TRBD2 (6 bases). The V end was cut by 4 bases, the J end by 0 bases, with 16 bases between. The CDR3 is 16 amino acids. Germline V gives CDR1 DFQATT, CDR2 SNEGSKA (reference sequence). CDR3 protein: CSATSLGGSSYNEQFF. CDR3 coding DNA: TGCAGTGCTACTAGCCTGGGGGGTAGCTCCTACAATGAGCAGTTCTTC.